What follows are 26 T cell receptor beta chains derived from one specimen sequenced in a study of blood T cells in healthy people across ages. It was with a sample-barcoded 5' primer and a J-beta primer mix that a second PCR of roughly 6 to 12 cycles was run. TCRdb redid the calling of the 5' RACE reads with MiXCR, one entry per CDR3 protein. In the table there are some 670,000 distinct CDR3 sequences, around 50% of which are singletons. The specimen was blood. The source is a woman older than 75 in good health.

This clonotype was counted between two and nine times. A much larger clone lies a single base off, so this may be a read error. V is TRBV20-1 and J is TRBJ2-1; 14 nucleotides match TRBD2. With the DNA end fitting TRBJ2-7 better, the J assignment may be wrong. CDR1 is DFQATT, CDR2 SNEGSKA, per germline (reference sequence). This CDR3 is built from 17 residues. CDR3 nucleotide sequence: TGCAGTGCTAGGGGCGGGACTAGCGGGAGCTCCTACAATGAGCAGTACTTC. It codes for CSARGGTSGSSYNEQYF.

The chain has TRBV20-1 and TRBJ2-1; D perhaps matches TRBD2 (5 bases). This CDR3 has 13 amino acids. Germline-derived CDR1 and CDR2 are DFQATT and SNEGSKA (reference sequence). The V end was cut by 2 bases, the J end by 8 bases, with 13 bases between. CDR3 in amino acids: CSARRTSSHEQFF. For the CDR3, the DNA is TGCAGTGCTAGACGTACTAGTAGCCATGAGCAGTTCTTC.

This clonotype was observed a few times. This rearrangement joins TRBV12-3 or TRBV12-4 to TRBJ1-1; D may be TRBD1 (5 bases). With 1 base removed from V and 4 bases from J, the gap between germline ends came to 7 bases. There are 13 residues in the CDR3. This chain's CDR3 is CASSLGGSTEAFF. In nucleotides, the CDR3 is TGTGCCAGCAGTTTAGGGGGGAGCACTGAAGCTTTCTTT.

The chain has TRBV5-1 and TRBJ2-7; D is possibly TRBD1 or TRBD2 (5 bases each). Per germline, CDR1 SGHRS and CDR2 YFSETQ. The CDR3 is 20 amino acids. Deletions cut 1 base from V and 1 base from J, with 27 bases between. CDR3 sequence reads: CASSLFFRAGIRDGSYEQYF. Written as DNA, the CDR3 is TGCGCCAGCAGCTTGTTTTTTCGCGCCGGTATCAGGGACGGTTCCTACGAGCAGTACTTC.

As regards this clonotype: Just one base apart from a much larger clone, this may be a read error. The chain employs TRBV12-3 or TRBV12-4 and TRBJ2-1; 8 nucleotides agree with TRBD2. The J call may be faulty, since TRBJ2-7 better matches the DNA end. The CDR3 has 15 residues. The CDR3 here is CASSFSLAGDNEQYF. The CDR3 coding sequence is TGTGCCAGCAGTTTCTCGCTAGCGGGTGACAATGAGCAGTACTTC.

V and J are TRBV12-3 or TRBV12-4 and TRBJ2-5; D not certain. CDR3 size: 14 residues. V shed 0 bases and J shed 0 bases, with 5 bases lying between them. CDR3 sequence: CASSLALNQETQYF. The CDR3 DNA reads TGTGCCAGCAGTTTAGCCCTGAACCAAGAGACCCAGTACTTC.

Turning to this clonotype: Being one base from a much bigger clone, this may be a read error. The chain joins TRBV7-2 to TRBJ2-7; D remains unclear. In germline, CDR1 is SGHTA, CDR2 FQGNSA. The V end was cut by 8 bases, the J end by 7 bases, with 15 bases between. The CDR3 totals 12 residues. The CDR3 loop reads CASLQTRNEQYF. The CDR3 DNA follows: TGTGCCAGCCTCCAGACTCGCAATGAGCAGTACTTC. Variable domain in full (rest from reference TRBV7-2 and TRBJ2-7): GAGVSQSPSNKVTEKGKDVELRCDPISGHTALYWYRQSLGQGLEFLIYFQGNSAPDKSGLPSDRFSAERTGGSVSTLTIQRTQQEDSAVYLCASLQTRNEQYFGPGTRLTVT.

Of note for this clonotype: Germline is not matched at one junction end, which may reflect a read error. This chain links TRBV6-5 with TRBJ1-1; 9 positions match TRBD1. The CDR3 extends over 13 amino acids. Germline V lookup: CDR1 MNHEY, CDR2 SVGAGI. CDR3 bases: TGTGCCAACAGTAGAACAGGGGGCCCTCGGGCTTTCTTT. Translation: CANSRTGGPRAFF.

This clonotype has ten or more counts. V usage is TRBV7-2 and J usage is TRBJ2-3, with TRBD2 as a possible D gene (6 bases). With 5 bases removed from V and 0 bases from J, the gap between germline ends came to 15 bases. Germline lookup yields CDR1 SGHTA and CDR2 FQGNSA. The CDR3 totals 16 residues. The CDR3 DNA is TGTGCCAGCAGCCCTCACGGCGGGATTAGCACAGATACGCAGTATTTT. Protein sequence: CASSPHGGISTDTQYF. The entire variable domain, with the rest obtained from reference TRBV7-2 and TRBJ2-3, is as follows: GAGVSQSPSNKVTEKGKDVELRCDPISGHTALYWYRQSLGQGLEFLIYFQGNSAPDKSGLPSDRFSAERTGGSVSTLTIQRTQQEDSAVYLCASSPHGGISTDTQYFGPGTRLTVL.

The genes are TRBV5-1 and TRBJ2-7, with TRBD2 matching over 11 bases. V dropped 4 bases and J dropped 5; count of bases not matched to a gene: 8. Germline CDR1 reads SGHRS; CDR2 reads YFSETQ. The CDR3 totals 15 residues. The CDR3 nucleotides read TGCGCCAGCAGCCAACTAGCGGGAGAAGGCGACGAGCAGTACTTC. Its protein is CASSQLAGEGDEQYF.

This sequence joins TRBV18 and TRBJ1-1; TRBD1 aligns across 8 bases. CDR1 and CDR2 (germline): KGHSH, LQKENI. The CDR3 has 14 amino acids. J gave up 0 bases and V 5 bases, and 2 bases lay outside the gene matches. The CDR3 nucleotides read TGTGCCAGCTCAACGGGACAGGTGAACACTGAAGCTTTCTTT. Protein product: CASSTGQVNTEAFF. The whole variable domain, remainder taken from reference TRBV18 and TRBJ1-1, is NAGVMQNPRHLVRRRGQEARLRCSPMKGHSHVYWYRQLPEEGLKFMVYLQKENIIDESGMPKERFSAEFPKEGPSILRIQQVVRGDSAAYFCASSTGQVNTEAFFGQGTRLTVV.

The rearrangement joins TRBV20-1 to TRBJ2-1; no firm D call. The CDR3 is 11 residues long. Trimming took off 2 bases at V and 9 bases at J, with 8 bases between the two ends. Germline lookup yields CDR1 DFQATT and CDR2 SNEGSKA (reference sequence). The CDR3 nucleotides read TGCAGTGCTAGACCCGCTACTGAGCAGTTCTTC. Protein: CSARPATEQFF.

Concerning this clonotype: Just one base apart from a much larger clone, this may be a read error. This sequence joins TRBV29-1 and TRBJ2-4; possible D gene TRBD2, 6 bases. Germline loops: CDR1 SQVTM, CDR2 ANQGSEA. Trimming cost V 7 bases and J 8 bases, with 15 bases left between them. There are 12 residues in the CDR3. CDR3 in amino acids: CSAAGRPDIQYF. Written as DNA, the CDR3 is TGCAGCGCCGCGGGGAGGCCGGACATTCAGTACTTC.

With regard to this clonotype: A much larger clone sits a single nucleotide away, making a read error possible. CDR3 sequence reads: CSASRLTRETRYF. The CDR3 DNA reads as TGCAGTGCTAGTCGTCTGACACGGGAGACCCGGTACTTC. This sequence joins TRBV20-1 and TRBJ2-7, with D perhaps matching TRBD2 (6 bases). The CDR3 has 13 residues. V gave up 3 bases and J gave up 12 bases, with 21 bases separating them. Germline CDR1 and CDR2: DFQATT and SNEGSKA (reference sequence).

The chain employs TRBV12-3 or TRBV12-4 and TRBJ2-2; 12 nucleotides agree with TRBD2. V gave up 6 bases and J gave up 11 bases; unmatched junction bases: 10. The CDR3 totals 15 residues. This chain's CDR3 is CASSLTSGGTSELFF. CDR3 nucleotides: TGTGCCAGCAGCCTTACTAGCGGGGGGACCAGTGAGCTGTTTTTT.

In this sample, this clonotype turned up many times. This chain connects TRBV10-2 to TRBJ2-3, with TRBD2 matching over 11 bases. The germline gives CDR1 WSHSY, CDR2 SAAADI. The CDR3 runs to 15 residues. Unmatched junction bases numbered 5, after V lost 7 bases and J lost 2 bases. CDR3 sequence (DNA): TGCGCCAGCAACCTAGCGGGAGGCCCCACAGATACGCAGTATTTT. Protein product: CASNLAGGPTDTQYF.

This clonotype was observed at least ten times. This chain joins TRBV6-1 and TRBJ2-1, with D perhaps TRBD1 (6 bases). The V gene lost 2 bases and the J gene lost 5 bases, with 13 bases spanning the gap. CDR3 length: 15 amino acids. CDR1 and CDR2 from the germline V gene are MNHNS and SASEGT. For the CDR3, the DNA is TGTGCCAGCAGTGAAAGGGCAGGGGTTAACAATGAGCAGTTCTTC. Its protein product is CASSERAGVNNEQFF.

The gene calls are TRBV4-1 and TRBJ2-1, with D tentatively TRBD2 (5 bases). Germline CDR1 and CDR2: MGHRA and YSYEKL. The CDR3 loop spans 18 amino acids. V shed 0 bases and J shed 4 bases, with 19 bases lying between them. The CDR3 coding sequence is TGCGCCAGCAGCCAAGATCGGTCCCTACCGGGAATATACAATGAGCAGTTCTTC. Amino acid sequence: CASSQDRSLPGIYNEQFF.

This clonotype was observed many times. The rearrangement links TRBV29-1 to TRBJ2-3; no reliable D call. The CDR3 has 11 residues. V was shortened by 6 bases and J by 8 bases, with 12 bases between the two germline ends. The germline CDR1 and CDR2 sequences are SQVTM and ANQGSEA. The CDR3 loop reads CSVAHSSTQYF. The CDR3 nucleotides read TGCAGCGTGGCCCACTCCAGTACGCAGTATTTT.

The chain has TRBV12-3 or TRBV12-4 and TRBJ1-1; the D is unclear. V lost 5 bases and J lost 4, with 11 bases in between. This CDR3 contains 13 residues. The CDR3 DNA follows: TGTGCCAGCAGTCCTAACGGAGGCACTGAAGCTTTCTTT. Its translation is CASSPNGGTEAFF.

This clonotype appeared many times. The chain has TRBV5-6 and TRBJ2-3; D unresolved. This CDR3 has 12 residues. The germline V and J ends were trimmed by 0 bases and 7 bases, with 6 bases remaining between them. Per germline, CDR1 SGHDT and CDR2 YYEEEE. CDR3 bases: TGTGCCAGCAGCTTGGGCGGAAATACGCAGTATTTT. Amino acid sequence: CASSLGGNTQYF.

The chain carries TRBV5-1 and TRBJ2-7, with TRBD2 as a possible D gene (5 bases). Germline V gives CDR1 SGHRS, CDR2 YFSETQ. With 5 bases removed from V and 5 bases from J, the gap between germline ends came to 14 bases. The CDR3 contains 13 residues. In DNA form, the CDR3 reads TGCGCCAGCAGTGGACTGGCCCTACACGAGCAGTACTTC. It specifies CASSGLALHEQYF.

The J gene is TRBJ2-7, the V gene TRBV12-3 or TRBV12-4; D may be TRBD1 (6 bases). V lost 6 bases to trimming and J lost 4 bases, with 10 bases between them. The CDR3 totals 12 residues. The DNA for the CDR3 is TGTGCCAGCAGGCCCGACAGGTACGAGCAGTACTTC. Residues: CASRPDRYEQYF.

This clonotype appeared a few times. The chain employs TRBV7-6 and TRBJ2-4, with D uncertain. The V and J ends lost 5 bases and 4 bases respectively, with 9 bases between them. Germline V CDR1 and CDR2: SGHVS, FNYEAQ. This CDR3 has 13 amino acids. CDR3 DNA sequence: TGTGCCAGCAGCCTCGGCGATAAAAACATTCAGTACTTC. This gives the protein CASSLGDKNIQYF.

Of note for this clonotype: Just one base apart from a much larger clone, this may be a read error. The J gene is TRBJ2-3, the V gene TRBV5-6; 9 nucleotides agree with TRBD2. Germline V lookup: CDR1 SGHDT, CDR2 YYEEEE. The CDR3 consists of 16 residues. The CDR3 reads CVSSLGLAGNTDTQYF. CDR3 sequence (DNA): TGTGTCAGCAGCTTGGGGCTAGCGGGGAACACAGATACGCAGTATTTT. Based on the CDR3 plus reference TRBV5-6 and TRBJ2-3, the full variable domain is DAGVTQSPTHLIKTRGQQVTLRCSPKSGHDTVSWYQQALGQGPQFIFQYYEEEERQRGNFPDRFSGHQFPNYSSELNVNALLLGDSALYLCVSSLGLAGNTDTQYFGPGTRLTVL.

The V call is TRBV15, the J call TRBJ2-1, with TRBD2 identical over 7 bases. The CDR3 is 16 residues long. V trimming: 0 bases; J trimming: 7 bases; junction bases outside the gene matches: 9. Germline V gene sequence: CDR1 LNHNV, CDR2 YYDKDF (reference sequence). CDR3 nucleotide sequence: TGTGCCACCAGCAGAGATTGGGCTAGCGGCCGAAATGAGCAGTTCTTC. This sequence encodes CATSRDWASGRNEQFF.